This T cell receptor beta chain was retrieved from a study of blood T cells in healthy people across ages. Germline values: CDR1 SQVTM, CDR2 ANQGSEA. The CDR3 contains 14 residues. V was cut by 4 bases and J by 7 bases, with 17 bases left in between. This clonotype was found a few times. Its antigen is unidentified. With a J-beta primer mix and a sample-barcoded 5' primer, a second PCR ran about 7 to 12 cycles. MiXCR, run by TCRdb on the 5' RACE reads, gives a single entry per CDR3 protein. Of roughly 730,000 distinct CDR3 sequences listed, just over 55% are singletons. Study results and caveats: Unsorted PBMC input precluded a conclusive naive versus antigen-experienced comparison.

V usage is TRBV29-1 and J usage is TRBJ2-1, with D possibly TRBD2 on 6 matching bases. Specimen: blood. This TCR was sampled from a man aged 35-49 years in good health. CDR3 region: CSVGRAATANEQFF. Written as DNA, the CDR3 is TGCAGCGTTGGGAGGGCAGCCACGGCGAATGAGCAGTTCTTC.